The sequence of this T cell receptor (beta chain) was determined in a study of cytomegalovirus exposure and HLA in healthy donors. In the study overall: Around 190 million T cells yielded approximately 100 million unique TCR beta sequences, as an earlier analysis found.

Study results and caveats: The authors later found HLA-associated TCR beta chains more clonally expanded than equally common others. Overall, roughly 170 TCR beta chains were annotated as cytomegalovirus-associated. In a later analysis, TCR beta V- and J-gene trimming showed a link to a missense DCLRE1C variant.

This clone was seen a handful of times. As yet, its antigen is unknown. PCR involved 60 Vbeta and 13 Jbeta primers. Profiling relied on immunoSEQ multiplex PCR, and the TCRdb table lists in-frame clones only, not all of them. The sample shows tens of thousands of clones, approximately 70% of them seen only once. Germline CDR1 reads SGHRS; CDR2 reads YFSETQ. The CDR3 is 14 residues long. With 9 bases removed from V and 0 bases from J, the gap between germline ends came to 13 bases. The clonotype originates from a male donor in good health and CMV-seropositive. The sequencing input was PBMCs. This chain joins TRBV5-1 and TRBJ2-1; the D is unclear. This chain's CDR3 is CATGSGSSYNEQFF. In DNA, the CDR3 is TGCGCCACCGGATCAGGTAGCTCCTACAATGAGCAGTTCTTC.